One TCR beta chain is described in this entry. What it binds is not known. The data are from a study of type 1 and type 2 diabetes patients. Study as a whole: CD4+ or CD8+ T cells were positively selected from PBMCs with microbeads. Study-wide findings and caveats: Both CD4+ and CD8+ type 2 diabetes repertoires showed significantly higher diversity than type 1.

Genomic DNA was the PCR template. Multiplex PCR with 30 forward and 13 reverse primers amplified the TCR beta CDR3. TCRdb used MiXCR to reprocess the multiplex PCR reads, holding one entry per CDR3 protein. The top ten clones hold around 15% of a sample with more than 250,000 distinct CDR3 sequences, 40% to 50% of them seen once. No donor had another autoimmune disease or recent infection within four weeks. This CDR3 has 16 amino acids. The V and J ends lost 1 base and 0 bases respectively, with 12 bases between them. The V gene's germline CDR1 is LGHNA and CDR2 YSLEER. The sequenced material came from peripheral blood mononuclear cells (PBMCs). The TCR sequence derives from a man between 18 and 35 years old with type 2 diabetes. This chain joins TRBV4-3 and TRBJ1-1, with D hard to call. The chain's CDR3 is CASSQGPLSMNTEAFF. The CDR3 region has the DNA TGCGCCAGCAGCCAAGGACCACTTTCCATGAACACTGAAGCTTTCTTT.